Listed below are T cell receptor beta chains from one sample, sequenced in a study of identical twins. One entry per CDR3 protein results from TCRdb running MiXCR on the 5' RACE reads. The data contain about 720,000 distinct CDR3 sequences, roughly 18% of them singletons. These data were also filed under a second study, of T cells expressing NK-cell markers.

Sample: PBMCs. The source is a woman under 30 in good health. The conserved cysteine and the conserved F or W are not part of the CDR3 here. D genes are given only for firm matches.

D	V	J	CDR3
-	TRBV20-1	TRBJ1-5	SAREGGQSPQH
-	TRBV5-1	TRBJ1-2	ASSLDPGRIVGGYT
TRBD2	TRBV6-5	TRBJ2-1	ASSLSGRAQF
TRBD2	TRBV6-1	TRBJ2-1	ASRVSGSYEQF
-	TRBV29-1	TRBJ2-3	SVADGRTDTQY
-	TRBV29-1	TRBJ2-7	SVVLQVNYEQY
-	TRBV20-1	TRBJ2-5	SARDLARTEETQY
-	TRBV12-3/TRBV12-4	TRBJ1-2	ASSSRSQADYGYT
TRBD2	TRBV12-3/TRBV12-4	TRBJ2-5	ASSPTRGSGEEETQY
TRBD2	TRBV4-3	TRBJ2-3	ASSQFRTSGASTDTQY
-	TRBV14	TRBJ2-1	ASSKIDNEQF
-	TRBV4-2	TRBJ2-7	ASSQGYIDEQY
-	TRBV5-1	TRBJ2-1	ASSLFTGENEQF
-	TRBV29-1	TRBJ1-1	SGGGLPNTEAF
TRBD2	TRBV20-1	TRBJ2-7	SARPSGIYEQY
-	TRBV20-1	TRBJ1-2	SALPDYGYT
TRBD2	TRBV12-3/TRBV12-4	TRBJ2-7	ASSPGLAGVPEQY
TRBD1	TRBV13	TRBJ1-3	ASSLLDRQITGNTIY
-	TRBV7-2	TRBJ2-2	ASSVGRGTGELF
TRBD1	TRBV10-2	TRBJ2-2	ASTPTGVAGELF
TRBD1	TRBV29-1	TRBJ1-2	SVEDPRGLYGYT
TRBD2	TRBV11-2	TRBJ2-7	ASSRGTSGNEQY
-	TRBV19	TRBJ1-1	ASRVGDTEAF
TRBD2	TRBV7-2	TRBJ2-3	ASSLLAGGPDRY
-	TRBV18	TRBJ2-5	ASSRGGSETQY
-	TRBV27	TRBJ2-7	ASRPYRTVVVHEQY
-	TRBV12-3/TRBV12-4	TRBJ2-4	ASSFGYNVAKNIQY
-	TRBV9	TRBJ2-7	ASSVGGDSYEQY
TRBD2	TRBV7-9	TRBJ2-7	ASSPTSGGREQY
-	TRBV5-1	TRBJ1-6	ASSLGTANSPLH
-	TRBV12-3/TRBV12-4	TRBJ2-5	ASSRTTVYKETQY
TRBD2	TRBV18	TRBJ2-1	ASGSGTSGYNEQF
-	TRBV6-1	TRBJ2-3	ASRQRLTDTQY
TRBD2	TRBV20-1	TRBJ2-3	SALGGLAQY
TRBD1	TRBV15	TRBJ2-5	ATSRDGGQGRETQY
-	TRBV6-2/TRBV6-3	TRBJ2-5	ASKGPQETQY
-	TRBV20-1	TRBJ1-5	SAGRGQANNQPQH
-	TRBV7-9	TRBJ2-2	ASSLPFPGELF
TRBD2	TRBV9	TRBJ2-2	ASSTSSGGLGELF
-	TRBV12-3/TRBV12-4	TRBJ2-2	ASSRVRENTGELF
-	TRBV15	TRBJ2-2	ATSRDLGNTGELF
-	TRBV29-1	TRBJ2-7	SVAGENYEQY